Shown below are 5 T cell receptor beta chains from a single sample sequenced in a study of CD8+CD57+ T cells in acquired aplastic anemia. All patients picked for sequencing had shown, by flow cytometry, an expansion of CD8+CD57+ cells. Both TCR beta VDJ combination and CDR3 sequence profiling were carried out. Genomic DNA was the template for this profiling. TCRdb re-called the reads with MiXCR, one entry per CDR3 protein. The sample yields 300,000 or so distinct CDR3 sequences, under 65% seen once. Sequencing was performed on sorted CD4+, CD8+, or CD8+CD57+ T cells (not recorded which) from PBMCs. These receptors came from a human donor with aplastic anemia.

The chain has TRBV5-1 and TRBJ2-7, with D tentatively TRBD1 (8 bases). Germline values: CDR1 SGHRS, CDR2 YFSETQ. There are 17 residues in the CDR3. Trimming left V 4 bases short and J 2 bases short, with 22 bases between. The CDR3 reads CASSLGGAGTGAYEQYF. Here the CDR3 DNA reads TGCGCCAGCAGCCTGGGGGGGGCGGGGACAGGAGCCTACGAGCAGTACTTC.

This clonotype appeared many times. This rearrangement joins TRBV20-1 to TRBJ2-1; 8 bases map to TRBD2. Germline V lookup: CDR1 DFQATT, CDR2 SNEGSKA (reference sequence). The V and J ends lost 6 bases and 8 bases, in that order; junction bases with no gene match: 12. The CDR3 contains 14 residues. DNA of the CDR3: TGCAGTGCCACCAAGCGGGAGCTTTGGGATGAGCAGTTCTTC. It codes for CSATKRELWDEQFF.

Regarding this clonotype: A read error may explain this, as a much larger clone is one base away. The V gene is TRBV15, the J gene TRBJ2-1, with D uncertain. CDR1 LNHNV and CDR2 YYDKDF come from the germline V gene (reference sequence). This CDR3 comprises 13 residues. The chain's CDR3 is CASSQDAQDEQLF. The CDR3 DNA reads as TGTGCCAGCAGCCAAGATGCCCAGGATGAGCAGCTCTTC.

This clonotype was seen repeatedly, ten times or more. The chain links TRBV9 to TRBJ2-7, with 7 positions matching TRBD2. This CDR3 is 13 amino acids long. J lost 7 bases, V lost 4 bases, and 8 bases had no gene match. Looked up from germline, CDR1 is SGDLS and CDR2 is YYNGEE. This CDR3 is CASSSRLAGEQYF. The CDR3 DNA reads TGTGCCAGCAGCTCCCGACTAGCAGGGGAGCAGTACTTC.

This chain links TRBV20-1 with TRBJ1-5; D is undetermined. The CDR3 is 16 amino acids. The V end lost 5 bases, the J end lost 2 bases, and 19 bases lay between the germline ends. CDR1 DFQATT and CDR2 SNEGSKA come from the germline V gene (reference sequence). The CDR3 loop reads CSAGSRTPRGNQPQHF. The CDR3 DNA sequence: TGCAGTGCTGGATCGCGGACCCCACGGGGCAATCAGCCCCAGCATTTT.